This T cell receptor (beta chain) was identified in a study of cytomegalovirus exposure and HLA in healthy donors. Study-level findings and limits: Later on, an analysis found that several of the most significant clusters appeared to be linked to common viral pathogens, which included parvovirus B19. Reports showed the classifier diagnosing cytomegalovirus status with high specificity and sensitivity.

With 3 bases clipped from V and 4 bases from J, the junction kept 2 bases outside the gene matches. The CDR3 has 14 amino acids. The germline CDR1 and CDR2 sequences are SGHTA and FQGNSA. The PCR made use of 60 Vbeta and 13 Jbeta primers. TCRdb keeps only in-frame clones here, not all; method: immunoSEQ multiplex PCR. The sample records under 200,000 clones, roughly 79% being singletons. Concerning this clone: As yet, its antigen is unknown.

This sequence was found in a woman aged 30 to 39 in good health and CMV-seropositive. Sequencing input: PBMCs. This chain uses TRBV7-2 with TRBJ1-2; 10 positions match TRBD1. The CDR3 DNA sequence: TGTGCCAGCAGCTTGGGACAGGGGTCCTATGGCTACACCTTC. It encodes CASSLGQGSYGYTF. Together with reference TRBV7-2 and TRBJ1-2, the CDR3 gives the full variable domain: GAGVSQSPSNKVTEKGKDVELRCDPISGHTALYWYRQSLGQGLEFLIYFQGNSAPDKSGLPSDRFSAERTGGSVSTLTIQRTQQEDSAVYLCASSLGQGSYGYTFGSGTRLTVV.